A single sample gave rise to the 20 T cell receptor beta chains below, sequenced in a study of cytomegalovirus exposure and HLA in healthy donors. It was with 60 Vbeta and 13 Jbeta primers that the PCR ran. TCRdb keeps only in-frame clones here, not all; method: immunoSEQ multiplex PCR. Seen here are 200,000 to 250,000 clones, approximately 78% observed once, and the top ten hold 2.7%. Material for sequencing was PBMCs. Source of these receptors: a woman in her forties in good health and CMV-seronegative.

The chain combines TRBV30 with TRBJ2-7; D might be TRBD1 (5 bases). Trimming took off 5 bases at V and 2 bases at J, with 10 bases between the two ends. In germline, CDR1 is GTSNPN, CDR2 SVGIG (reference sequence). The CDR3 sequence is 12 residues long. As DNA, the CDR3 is TGTGCCTGGGAAGGGGTTACCTACGAGCAGTACTTC. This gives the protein CAWEGVTYEQYF.

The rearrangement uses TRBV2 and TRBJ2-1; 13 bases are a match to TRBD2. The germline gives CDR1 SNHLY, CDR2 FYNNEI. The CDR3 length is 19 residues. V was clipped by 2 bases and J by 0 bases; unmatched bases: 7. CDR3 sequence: CASSEYRLAGGGSYNEQFF. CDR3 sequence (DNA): TGTGCCAGCAGTGAATATCGACTAGCGGGAGGTGGCTCCTACAATGAGCAGTTCTTC.

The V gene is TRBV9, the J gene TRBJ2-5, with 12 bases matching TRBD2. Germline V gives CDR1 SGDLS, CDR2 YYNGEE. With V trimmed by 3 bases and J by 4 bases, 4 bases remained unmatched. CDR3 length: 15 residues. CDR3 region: CASSGPGLAGETQYF. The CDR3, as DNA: TGTGCCAGCAGCGGACCGGGACTAGCGGGAGAGACCCAGTACTTC.

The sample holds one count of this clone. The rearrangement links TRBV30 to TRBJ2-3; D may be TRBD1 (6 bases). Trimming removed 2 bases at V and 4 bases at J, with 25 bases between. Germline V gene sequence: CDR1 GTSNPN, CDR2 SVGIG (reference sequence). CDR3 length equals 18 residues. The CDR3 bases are TGTGCCTGGAGTACCCATCGACAGGCTCGGTTAGTGGCAGATACGCAGTATTTT. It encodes CAWSTHRQARLVADTQYF.

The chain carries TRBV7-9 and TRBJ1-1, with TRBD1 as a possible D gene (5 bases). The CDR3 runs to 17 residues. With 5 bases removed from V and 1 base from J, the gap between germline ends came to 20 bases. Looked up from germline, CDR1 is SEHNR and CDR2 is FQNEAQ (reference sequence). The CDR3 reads CASSRGVGGAPNTEAFF. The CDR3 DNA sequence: TGTGCCAGCAGCCGGGGGGTGGGAGGGGCGCCGAACACTGAAGCTTTCTTT. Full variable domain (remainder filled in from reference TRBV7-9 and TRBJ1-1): DTGVSQNPRHKITKRGQNVTFRCDPISEHNRLYWYRQTLGQGPEFLTYFQNEAQLEKSRLLSDRFSAERPKGSFSTLEIQRTEQGDSAMYLCASSRGVGGAPNTEAFFGQGTRLTVV.

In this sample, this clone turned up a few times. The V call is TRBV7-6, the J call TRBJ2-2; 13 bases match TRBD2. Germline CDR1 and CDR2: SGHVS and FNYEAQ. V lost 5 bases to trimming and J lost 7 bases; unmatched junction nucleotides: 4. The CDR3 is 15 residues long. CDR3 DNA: TGTGCCAGCAGCCTAAGGACTAGCGGGAGCGGGGAGCTGTTTTTT. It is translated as CASSLRTSGSGELFF. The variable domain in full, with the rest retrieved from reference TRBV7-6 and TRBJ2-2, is GAGVSQSPRYKVTKRGQDVALRCDPISGHVSLYWYRQALGQGPEFLTYFNYEAQQDKSGLPNDRFSAERPEGSISTLTIQRTEQRDSAMYRCASSLRTSGSGELFFGEGSRLTVL.

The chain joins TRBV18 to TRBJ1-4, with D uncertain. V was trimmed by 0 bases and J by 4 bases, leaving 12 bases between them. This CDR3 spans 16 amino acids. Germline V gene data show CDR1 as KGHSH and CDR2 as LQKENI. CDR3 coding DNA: TGTGCCAGCTCACCACCCGGACTGCCGGTTAATGAAAAACTGTTTTTT. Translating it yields CASSPPGLPVNEKLFF.

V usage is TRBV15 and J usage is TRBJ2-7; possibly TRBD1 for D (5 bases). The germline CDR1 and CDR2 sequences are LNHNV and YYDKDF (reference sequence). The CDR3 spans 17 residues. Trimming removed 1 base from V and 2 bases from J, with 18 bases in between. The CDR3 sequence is CATSRGQGIQGTYEQYF. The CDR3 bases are TGTGCCACCAGCAGAGGGCAGGGAATACAAGGCACCTACGAGCAGTACTTC.

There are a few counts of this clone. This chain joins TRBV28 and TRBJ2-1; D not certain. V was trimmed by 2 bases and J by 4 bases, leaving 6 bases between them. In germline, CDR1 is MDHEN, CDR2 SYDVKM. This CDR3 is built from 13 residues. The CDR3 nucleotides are TGTGCCAGCAGTTTACAGGATTACAATGAGCAGTTCTTC. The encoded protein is CASSLQDYNEQFF.

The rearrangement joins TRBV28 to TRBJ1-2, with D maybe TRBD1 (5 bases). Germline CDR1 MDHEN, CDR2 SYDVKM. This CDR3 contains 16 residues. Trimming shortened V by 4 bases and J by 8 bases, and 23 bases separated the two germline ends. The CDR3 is CASSSRRSTGVNGYTF. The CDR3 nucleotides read TGTGCCAGCAGTTCCAGACGCAGTACAGGTGTGAACGGCTACACCTTC.

CDR3 in DNA: TGTGCCTGGAGTGAGGGGTTTCAAGAGACCCAGTACTTC. Translating it yields CAWSEGFQETQYF. This sequence joins TRBV30 and TRBJ2-5; perhaps TRBD1 as D (5 bases). CDR3 length: 13 residues. Between the trimmed V and J ends, which lost 1 base and 2 bases, there was a span of 8 bases. Germline assignment: CDR1 GTSNPN and CDR2 SVGIG (reference sequence).

CDR3 bases: TGTGCCAGCAGTTTGACAGGGGGCAGCTACACCTTC. Protein: CASSLTGGSYTF. This chain uses TRBV27 with TRBJ1-2; TRBD1 agrees at 10 bases. V lost 3 bases, J lost 9 bases, and 1 base stayed unmatched. Germline CDR1 is MNHEY and CDR2 is SMNVEV (reference sequence). This CDR3 is built from 12 residues.

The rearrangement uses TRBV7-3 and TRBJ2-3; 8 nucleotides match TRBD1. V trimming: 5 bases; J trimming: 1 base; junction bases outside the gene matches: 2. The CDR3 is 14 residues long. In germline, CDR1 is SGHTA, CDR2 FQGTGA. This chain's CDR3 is CASSTTGGTDTQYF. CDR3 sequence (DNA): TGTGCCAGCAGCACGACAGGGGGCACAGATACGCAGTATTTT.

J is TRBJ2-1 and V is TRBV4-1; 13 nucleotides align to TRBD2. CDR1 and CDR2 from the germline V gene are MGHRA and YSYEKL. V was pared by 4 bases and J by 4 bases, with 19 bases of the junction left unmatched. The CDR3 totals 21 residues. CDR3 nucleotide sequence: TGCGCCAGCAGCCCGCCCCCGAGACTAGCGGGAGGTCTTTTCCTTTACAATGAGCAGTTCTTC. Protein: CASSPPPRLAGGLFLYNEQFF.

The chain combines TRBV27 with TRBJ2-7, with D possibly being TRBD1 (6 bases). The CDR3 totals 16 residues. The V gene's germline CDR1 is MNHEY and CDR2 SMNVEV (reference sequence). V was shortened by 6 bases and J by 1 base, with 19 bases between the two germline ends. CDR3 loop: CASSLTGTLRSYEQYF. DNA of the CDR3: TGTGCCAGCAGCTTGACAGGAACCCTCCGGTCCTACGAGCAGTACTTC.

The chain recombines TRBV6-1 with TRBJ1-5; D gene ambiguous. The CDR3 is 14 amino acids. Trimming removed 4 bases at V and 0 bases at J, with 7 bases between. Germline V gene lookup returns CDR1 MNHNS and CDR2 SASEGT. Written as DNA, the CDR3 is TGTGCCAGCAGTGTAACCTATAGCAATCAGCCCCAGCATTTT. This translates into CASSVTYSNQPQHF.

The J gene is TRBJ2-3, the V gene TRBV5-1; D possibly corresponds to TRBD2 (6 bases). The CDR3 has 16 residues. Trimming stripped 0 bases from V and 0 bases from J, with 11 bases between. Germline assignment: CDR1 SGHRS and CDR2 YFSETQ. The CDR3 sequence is CASSLGTGESTDTQYF. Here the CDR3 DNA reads TGCGCCAGCAGCTTGGGGACGGGAGAGAGCACAGATACGCAGTATTTT.

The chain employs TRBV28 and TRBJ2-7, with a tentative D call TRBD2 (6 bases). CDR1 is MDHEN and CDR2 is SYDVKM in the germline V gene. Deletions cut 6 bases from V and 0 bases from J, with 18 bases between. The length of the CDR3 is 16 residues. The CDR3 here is CASRGGGVRGSYEQYF. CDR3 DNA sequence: TGTGCCAGCAGGGGGGGTGGGGTTAGGGGCTCCTACGAGCAGTACTTC.

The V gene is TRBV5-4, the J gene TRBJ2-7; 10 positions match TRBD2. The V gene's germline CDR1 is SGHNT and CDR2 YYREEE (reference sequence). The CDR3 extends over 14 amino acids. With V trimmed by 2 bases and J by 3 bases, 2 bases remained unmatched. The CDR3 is CASSFSSGSYEQYF. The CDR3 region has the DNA TGTGCCAGCAGCTTCTCTAGCGGGAGCTACGAGCAGTACTTC.

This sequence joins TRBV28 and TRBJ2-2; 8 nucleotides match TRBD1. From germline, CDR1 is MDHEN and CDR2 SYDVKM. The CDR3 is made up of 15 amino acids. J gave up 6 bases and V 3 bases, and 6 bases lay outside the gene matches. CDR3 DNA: TGTGCCAGCAGTTTTCTGGACAGGGCATCCGGGGAGCTGTTTTTT. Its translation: CASSFLDRASGELFF.